Listed here are 10 T cell receptor beta chains from one sample, sequenced in a study of beta chain features in type 1 diabetes. cDNA synthesis used the whole RNA isolate, giving expressed TCRB sequences. Assay used: immunoSEQ multiplex PCR; TCRdb lists only in-frame clones, some missing. The data show 120,000 to 150,000 clones, about 51% seen once. Sequences were obtained from Tregs from blood. Receptor source: a man between 18 and 29 years old in good health.

In this sample, this clone turned up a few times. V gene TRBV10-3 combines with J gene TRBJ2-5; unclear D gene. The ends were cut back, 3 bases at V and 2 bases at J, with 7 bases in the middle. CDR1 ENHRY and CDR2 SYGVKD come from the germline V gene. The CDR3 is made up of 13 amino acids. As DNA, the CDR3 is TGTGCCATCAGTGAACGGGTACAAGAGACCCAGTACTTC. Its translation: CAISERVQETQYF.

The CDR3 DNA follows: TGTGCCTGGAGTGGGTCAAGGCGGGGCTACACCTTC. Translated, it gives CAWSGSRRGYTF. The chain couples TRBV30 to TRBJ1-2; D unresolved. The CDR3 length is 12 residues. CDR1 and CDR2 (germline): GTSNPN, SVGIG (reference sequence). V was trimmed by 1 base and J by 8 bases, leaving 11 bases between them.

The sample holds a few counts of this clone. V is TRBV7-3 and J is TRBJ2-1; 10 positions match TRBD2. The V gene end was trimmed by 5 bases and the J gene end by 2 bases; junction bases not matched to a gene: 6. CDR3 length: 16 residues. From germline, CDR1 is SGHTA and CDR2 FQGTGA. CDR3 region: CASSPLAGGPYNEQFF. The CDR3 coding sequence is TGTGCCAGCAGCCCCTTAGCGGGGGGACCCTACAATGAGCAGTTCTTC.

The count of this clone is one. This chain links TRBV5-8 with TRBJ1-1; the D gene is possibly TRBD1 (6 bases). The V gene lost 0 bases and the J gene lost 5 bases, with 26 bases spanning the gap. From germline, CDR1 is SGHTS and CDR2 YDEGEE. This CDR3 is 19 amino acids long. CDR3 sequence reads: CASSLDRWVRGARETEAFF. For the CDR3, the DNA is TGTGCCAGCAGCTTGGATCGATGGGTCCGGGGGGCGAGGGAAACTGAAGCTTTCTTT.

This chain joins TRBV28 and TRBJ1-5; 9 nucleotides line up with TRBD1. After removal of 5 bases from V and 9 bases from J, the junction contained 11 bases not matched to a gene. This CDR3 contains 15 residues. CDR1 and CDR2 from the germline V gene are MDHEN and SYDVKM. The CDR3 region has the DNA TGTGCCAGCAGTCCTACCGGGACAGGGCGGCGGCCCCAGCATTTT. This gives the protein CASSPTGTGRRPQHF.

The chain employs TRBV7-6 and TRBJ2-6, with 8 positions matching TRBD1. There are 18 residues in the CDR3. Germline CDR1 reads SGHVS; CDR2 reads FNYEAQ. The ends lost 5 bases at V and 2 bases at J; junction bases unmatched: 11. The CDR3 bases are TGTGCCAGCAGCCCGCCCGGACAGGGTCTAACTGGGGCCAACGTCCTGACTTTC. It codes for CASSPPGQGLTGANVLTF.

In this sample, this clone turned up a few times. CDR3: CASRPLTSNTGELFF. The CDR3 DNA reads TGTGCCAGCAGGCCCCTCACATCGAACACCGGGGAGCTGTTTTTT. The chain joins TRBV27 to TRBJ2-2; no definite D call. With 6 bases removed from V and 0 bases from J, the gap between germline ends came to 11 bases. This CDR3 has 15 residues. In germline, CDR1 is MNHEY, CDR2 SMNVEV (reference sequence).

CDR3: CASSPRDRVPNYGYTF. In DNA form, the CDR3 reads TGTGCCAGCAGCCCCCGGGACAGGGTGCCTAACTATGGCTACACCTTC. The V call is TRBV5-4, the J call TRBJ1-2; TRBD1 matches at 9 bases. CDR1 is SGHNT, CDR2 YYREEE, per germline (reference sequence). V trimming: 4 bases; J trimming: 0 bases; junction bases outside the gene matches: 7. This CDR3 has 16 residues.

This clone was recorded a few times. The V gene is TRBV7-7, the J gene TRBJ2-1, with 10 nucleotides matching TRBD2. Germline V CDR1 and CDR2: SSHAT, FNYEAQ (reference sequence). V shed 3 bases and J 1 base; nucleotides not matched to a gene: 6. The CDR3 loop spans 17 amino acids. In DNA form, the CDR3 reads TGTGCCAGCAGCTTGGGACTAGCGAGAGGTTCCTACAATGAGCAGTTCTTC. This gives the protein CASSLGLARGSYNEQFF.

The rearrangement uses TRBV18 and TRBJ2-7, with 14 bases identical to TRBD2. Germline V gene sequence: CDR1 KGHSH, CDR2 LQKENI. The CDR3 totals 15 residues. With V trimmed by 6 bases and J by 5 bases, 6 bases remained unmatched. The CDR3 sequence is CASSPTSGRVHEQYF. The CDR3, as DNA: TGTGCCAGCTCCCCGACTAGCGGGAGGGTCCACGAGCAGTACTTC.